A selection of T cell receptor beta chains follows, all from one sample in a study of blood T cell repertoires in COVID-19. Assay: immunoSEQ multiplex PCR; the TCRdb copy retains only in-frame clones and omits some. Of 220,000 or so clones in the sample, about four fifths are singletons; the top ten hold 6.8%. Sequencing was done on a sample of PBMCs or T cells enriched from blood (not recorded which). The receptors stem from a woman aged 35 to 49 who had recovered from COVID-19. Each CDR3 is given with its conserved first and last residue. The D gene is left open where the match is weak. Clone size is given for some rows only: seen once, a few or many times, or a class if the clone is expanded.

j_gene | v_gene | d_gene | abundance | CDR3nt | CDR3aa
TRBJ2-2 | TRBV5-6 | TRBD2 | . | TGTGCCAGCAGCCCAGTCGCGGGAGATAACGGCGGGGAGCTGTTTTTT | CASSPVAGDNGGELFF
TRBJ2-5 | TRBV3-1/TRBV3-2 | TRBD2 | . | TGTGCCAGCAGCCAAAGCGGGAGAAAGACCCAGTACTTC | CASSQSGRKTQYF
TRBJ1-1 | TRBV4-3 | . | . | TGCGCCAGCAGCCAAGGAGGAGGGGCAACTGAAGCTTTCTTT | CASSQGGGATEAFF
TRBJ1-2 | TRBV3-1/TRBV3-2 | TRBD1 | . | TGTGCCAGCAGCCAAGACAGGGGGGCTGGCTACACCTTC | CASSQDRGAGYTF
TRBJ2-5 | TRBV7-2 | TRBD2 | few | TGTGCCAGCAGCGATCTCACGGGACTAGCGGGAGGACGGGAAGAGACCCAGTACTTC | CASSDLTGLAGGREETQYF
TRBJ1-1 | TRBV21-1 | . | . | TGTGCCAGGGGACACCACCACCTGAACTTTATGAACACTGAAGCTTTCTTT | CARGHHHLNFMNTEAFF
TRBJ1-1 | TRBV29-1 | . | . | TGCAGCGTTGAAGATCTTGGTGGGGGAGGGACTGAAGCTTTCTTT | CSVEDLGGGGTEAFF
TRBJ2-7 | TRBV6-2/TRBV6-3 | . | . | TGTGCCAGCAGTTACTTCAACGAGCAGTACTTC | CASSYFNEQYF
TRBJ2-1 | TRBV20-1 | TRBD2 | . | TGCAGTGCTAGTAATGCGGGAGGGAACAATGAGCAGTTCTTC | CSASNAGGNNEQFF
TRBJ2-7 | TRBV5-4 | . | . | TGTGCCAGCAGCTTGGCCAGGGACTACGAGCAGTACTTC | CASSLARDYEQYF
TRBJ1-1 | TRBV7-2 | TRBD1 | once | TGTGCCAGCAGCTTGTTGGGACAGGGAGTTGTAGGGACTGAAGCTTTCTTT | CASSLLGQGVVGTEAFF
TRBJ2-7 | TRBV25-1 | . | . | TGTGCCAGCGGAGCCTACGAGCAGTACTTC | CASGAYEQYF
TRBJ1-2 | TRBV28 | . | . | TGTGCCAGCCGGATTGGGGGGAGAGGCTACACCTTC | CASRIGGRGYTF
TRBJ1-5 | TRBV30 | . | . | TGTGCCTGGAGTGTGAAGGGAGCATTCGGTGGCAATCAGCCCCAGCATTTT | CAWSVKGAFGGNQPQHF